One and the same sample provided the 17 T cell receptor beta chains below, sequenced in a study of molecular identifiers for immune sequencing clone quantification. TCRdb reprocessed the PCR reads via MiXCR and lists one record per CDR3 protein. The data contain 70,000 to 95,000 distinct CDR3 sequences, 15% to 20% of them singletons. The sequenced sample was naive CD8+ T cells from blood, with Jurkat cell RNA spiked in. Sample subset: FACS-sorted CD8+CD4-CCR7+CD45RA+ naive T cells. These receptors originate from a human donor in good health. Some libraries in this study had Jurkat cell RNA spiked in.

Worth noting for this clonotype: A read error may be the cause here, since a much bigger clone is one base away. This rearrangement joins TRBV28 to TRBJ2-5; TRBD2 aligns across 7 bases. Germline V gene lookup returns CDR1 MDHEN and CDR2 SYDVKM. The CDR3 consists of 15 residues. CDR3 sequence reads: CASSLTTSWQETLYF. The CDR3 region has the DNA TGTGCCAGCAGTTTAACGACTAGCTGGCAAGAGACCCTGTACTTC.

Regarding this clonotype: A much larger clone sits a single nucleotide away, making a read error possible. The chain is built from TRBV20-1 and TRBJ1-1; the D gene is possibly TRBD1 (5 bases). CDR1 DFQATT and CDR2 SNEGSKA come from the germline V gene (reference sequence). This CDR3 is 13 amino acids long. Between the trimmed V and J ends, which lost 0 bases and 8 bases, there was a span of 13 bases. The CDR3 DNA follows: TGCAGTGCTAGAGAACTGGGGGTAATGGAAGCTTTCTTT. It is translated as CSARELGVMEAFF.

This clonotype has just a few counts. Germline and junction disagree at one end, which may indicate a read error. The chain uses TRBV6-5 and TRBJ1-1, with D unclear. This CDR3 has 13 amino acids. The germline V gene has CDR1 MNHEY and CDR2 SVGAGI. In nucleotides, the CDR3 is TGTGCCAGCAGTTATCGGTTTAACACTGAAGCTTCCTTT. Translating gives CASSYRFNTEASF.

This clonotype was seen many times. The gene calls are TRBV19 and TRBJ2-6; no reliable D call. The length of the CDR3 is 12 residues. The V end lost 7 bases, the J end lost 2 bases, and 3 bases lay between the germline ends. CDR1 and CDR2 from the germline V gene are LNHDA and SQIVND (reference sequence). In DNA form, the CDR3 reads TGTGCCAGTACCACTGGGGCCAACGTCCTGACTTTC. This sequence encodes CASTTGANVLTF.

This clonotype was observed many times. The chain has TRBV7-9 and TRBJ2-7; no reliable D call. Germline CDR1 reads SEHNR; CDR2 reads FQNEAQ (reference sequence). This CDR3 region has 14 residues. Trimming took 5 bases from V and 3 from J, leaving 14 bases between them. CDR3: CASSRPGVNYEQYF. In DNA, the CDR3 is TGTGCCAGCAGCCGTCCTGGGGTTAACTACGAGCAGTACTTC.

This clonotype was counted ten times or more. V usage is TRBV7-2 and J usage is TRBJ2-1; a possible D gene is TRBD2 (5 bases). From germline, CDR1 is SGHTA and CDR2 FQGNSA. CDR3 length: 13 residues. Trimming left V 10 bases short and J 3 bases short, with 13 bases between. CDR3 protein: CATRDAGYNEQFF. CDR3 coding DNA: TGTGCCACCCGGGATGCGGGCTACAATGAGCAGTTCTTC. Full variable domain (rest looked up from reference TRBV7-2 and TRBJ2-1): GAGVSQSPSNKVTEKGKDVELRCDPISGHTALYWYRQSLGQGLEFLIYFQGNSAPDKSGLPSDRFSAERTGGSVSTLTIQRTQQEDSAVYLCATRDAGYNEQFFGPGTRLTVL.

The rearrangement uses TRBV5-1 and TRBJ1-5, with 10 nucleotides matching TRBD1. The J segment lost 5 bases and the V segment lost 3 bases, leaving 5 bases of the junction unmatched. The CDR3 length is 15 residues. From germline, CDR1 is SGHRS and CDR2 YFSETQ. The DNA of the CDR3 is TGCGCCAGCAGCTCCGGGACAGGGGAGTATCAGCCCCAGCATTTT. Protein: CASSSGTGEYQPQHF.

With regard to this clonotype: This may stem from a read error, because a much larger clone lies one nucleotide away. The chain links TRBV20-1 to TRBJ1-2; D gene ambiguous. V lost 0 bases and J 4 bases, leaving 21 bases between the germline ends. The CDR3 loop spans 17 amino acids. CDR1 is DFQATT and CDR2 is SNEGSKA in the germline V gene (reference sequence). The CDR3 loop is CSARDHEARTLSYGYTF. The DNA for the CDR3 is TGCAGTGCTAGAGATCATGAGGCGAGAACACTTAGCTATGGCTACACCTTC.

Worth noting for this clonotype: A much bigger clone sits one base away, suggesting this may be a read error. The chain uses TRBV27 and TRBJ2-1; 14 nucleotides align to TRBD2. Per the germline V gene, CDR1 is MNHEY and CDR2 is SMNVEV (reference sequence). V dropped 5 bases and J dropped 9; count of bases not matched to a gene: 15. The CDR3 runs to 18 residues. The CDR3 reads CASSLLIPGLAGEGEQFF. The CDR3 DNA reads as TGTGCCAGCAGTCTCCTCATCCCGGGACTAGCGGGAGAAGGTGAGCAGTTCTTC.

This clonotype was counted many times. The V gene is TRBV19, the J gene TRBJ1-5, with 11 positions matching TRBD1. The CDR3 contains 15 residues. V was pared by 6 bases and J by 7 bases, with 8 bases of the junction left unmatched. The germline gives CDR1 LNHDA, CDR2 SQIVND (reference sequence). The CDR3 protein is CASSGRDRGVQPQHF. For the CDR3, the DNA is TGTGCCAGTAGCGGCCGGGACAGGGGGGTCCAGCCCCAGCATTTT.

This clonotype was counted only a few times. The CDR3 loop is CASSSLNYYEQYF. DNA for the CDR3: TGTGCCAGCAGTTCTCTTAACTACTACGAGCAGTACTTC. The rearrangement links TRBV27 to TRBJ2-7; D is ambiguous. The germline V gene encodes CDR1 MNHEY and CDR2 SMNVEV (reference sequence). The CDR3 is 13 amino acids. V was shortened by 4 bases and J by 3 bases, with 10 bases between the two germline ends.

This clonotype was seen at least ten times. This chain joins TRBV6-2 or TRBV6-3 and TRBJ1-1; 8 nucleotides agree with TRBD1. The V segment lost 6 bases and the J segment 5 bases; nucleotides outside the gene matches: 8. The CDR3 has 14 residues. Germline CDR1 is MNHEY and CDR2 is SVGEGT. CDR3 residues: CASSSDRVQTEAFF. CDR3 bases: TGTGCCAGCAGCTCGGACAGGGTTCAAACTGAAGCTTTCTTT.

This clonotype was observed many times. This chain uses TRBV4-3 with TRBJ2-7; 8 bases are shared with TRBD2. The CDR3 covers 16 residues. Per germline, CDR1 LGHNA and CDR2 YSLEER. Trimming took 0 bases from V and 2 from J; bases not matched to a gene: 6. DNA of the CDR3: TGCGCCAGCAGCCAAGATCGCCTAGCGGGTACCTACGAGCAGTACTTC. It is translated as CASSQDRLAGTYEQYF.

The table lists this clonotype with many counts. The chain couples TRBV6-5 to TRBJ1-5; D may be TRBD1 (6 bases). The V gene's germline CDR1 is MNHEY and CDR2 SVGAGI. The CDR3 sequence is 14 residues long. V was pared by 0 bases and J by 5 bases, with 8 bases between. The CDR3 region has the DNA TGTGCCAGCAGTTACTCGACAGGATATCAGCCCCAGCATTTT. This gives the protein CASSYSTGYQPQHF.

This clonotype showed up many times. This chain joins TRBV5-1 and TRBJ2-7, with D possibly being TRBD1 (6 bases). The CDR3 is made up of 12 amino acids. CDR1 and CDR2 (germline): SGHRS, YFSETQ. Trimming pared 4 bases from V and 6 bases from J, leaving 11 bases between. CDR3 sequence: CASSPGTTEQYF. The CDR3 DNA is TGCGCCAGCAGCCCGGGGACAACCGAGCAGTACTTC.

In its sample, this clonotype was seen many times. J is TRBJ1-5 and V is TRBV4-3; D uncertain. Looked up from germline, CDR1 is LGHNA and CDR2 is YSLEER. The CDR3 length is 17 residues. Trimming pared 0 bases from V and 4 bases from J, leaving 16 bases between. CDR3 in DNA: TGCGCCAGCAGCCAAGATTCCCCACGGGGTTCTAATCAGCCCCAGCATTTT. This gives the protein CASSQDSPRGSNQPQHF.

This clonotype was seen ten or more times. For the CDR3, the DNA is TGCGCCAGCAGCTCCGGCAGGGGAGTCTACGAGCAGTACTTC. It translates to CASSSGRGVYEQYF. The gene calls are TRBV4-3 and TRBJ2-7, with D possibly TRBD1 on 6 matching bases. The CDR3 is made up of 14 amino acids. CDR1 and CDR2 from the germline V gene are LGHNA and YSLEER. V was shortened by 5 bases and J by 3 bases, with 14 bases between the two germline ends.